Below, one TCR beta chain is given with its context. The antigen is undetermined. This specimen comes from a study of CD8 T cells in ankylosing spondylitis. Regarding the study as a whole: Reactive arthritis synovial fluid and blood previously showed some of these motif variants. A TCR beta motif made of fewer than ten highly homologous variants seemed typical of ankylosing spondylitis blood. Disease-associated clones were reportedly significantly overrepresented in matched ankylosing spondylitis synovial fluid.

The ends lost 5 bases at V and 5 bases at J; junction bases unmatched: 7. CDR3 size: 15 residues. Germline CDR1 reads SGHAT; CDR2 reads FQNNGV. Each CDR3 protein gets one entry after TCRdb re-called the 5' RACE reads with MiXCR. The data show under 550,000 distinct CDR3 sequences, roughly 27% seen once. The source of this sequence is a male donor with ankylosing spondylitis. The chain employs TRBV11-2 and TRBJ2-1; 9 nucleotides agree with TRBD2. Sequencing input: blood, either unsorted or a sorted T cell fraction (not recorded which). CDR3 region: CASSPRSGSNNEQFF. The CDR3, as DNA: TGTGCCAGCAGCCCACGTAGCGGGAGTAACAATGAGCAGTTCTTC. Using reference TRBV11-2 and TRBJ2-1 for the parts outside the CDR3, the full variable domain is EAGVAQSPRYKIIEKRQSVAFWCNPISGHATLYWYQQILGQGPKLLIQFQNNGVVDDSQLPKDRFSAERLKGVDSTLKIQPAKLEDSAVYLCASSPRSGSNNEQFFGPGTRLTVL.